These T cell receptor beta chains were read from a single sample in a study of cytomegalovirus exposure and HLA in healthy donors. Assay used: immunoSEQ multiplex PCR; TCRdb lists only in-frame clones, some missing. The sample totals roughly 200,000 clones; its top ten clones hold roughly 6.7%. Sample: PBMCs. Every receptor here comes from a man under 40 in good health and CMV-seronegative. CDR3s leave out the opening cysteine and the closing phenylalanine or tryptophan.

j_gene,v_gene,CDR3aa
TRBJ2-2,TRBV11-2,ASSLAALASTGELF
TRBJ2-2,TRBV5-8,ASSLPLRSIGGELF
TRBJ1-2,TRBV7-9,ASSLDSRAETRNT
TRBJ2-1,TRBV5-1,ASSLEREQF
TRBJ1-1,TRBV19,ASSPLTGNTEAF
TRBJ2-1,TRBV5-6,ASSLGLAGREQF
TRBJ2-7,TRBV6-6,ASSYLPGLGYEQY
TRBJ2-1,TRBV11-3,ASSTMGSGYNEQF
TRBJ1-5,TRBV4-1,ASARGINQPQH
TRBJ2-5,TRBV18,ASSPPMGGGETQY
NA,TRBV10-3,ASGGQGSYEQY